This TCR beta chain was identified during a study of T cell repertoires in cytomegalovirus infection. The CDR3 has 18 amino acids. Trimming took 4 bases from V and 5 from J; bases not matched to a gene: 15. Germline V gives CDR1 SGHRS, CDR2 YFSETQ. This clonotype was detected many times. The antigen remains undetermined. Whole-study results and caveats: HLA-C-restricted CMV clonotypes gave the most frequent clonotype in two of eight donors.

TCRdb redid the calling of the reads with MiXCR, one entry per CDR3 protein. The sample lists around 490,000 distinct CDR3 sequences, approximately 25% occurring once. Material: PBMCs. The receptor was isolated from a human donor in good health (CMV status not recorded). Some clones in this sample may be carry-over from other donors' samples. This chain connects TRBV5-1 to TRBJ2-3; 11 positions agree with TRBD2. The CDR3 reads CASSQRSLAGGARDTQYF. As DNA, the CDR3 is TGCGCCAGCAGCCAACGAAGCCTAGCGGGAGGAGCAAGAGATACGCAGTATTTT.